Shown below are 14 T cell receptor beta chains from a single sample sequenced in a study of shared clonotypes between healthy human individuals. The naive CD8 population came from CD45RO-negative cells selected for CCR7, without terminally differentiated effector memory CD45RA+ cells. Measured with immunoSEQ multiplex PCR; TCRdb has only the in-frame clones, and not every one. Of about 2.1 million clones listed, 85% to 95% are singletons. Sequenced material: naive CD8+ T cells from PBMCs. The source of these receptors is a man aged 18 to 29 in good health. Some clones in this sample may be carry-over from other donors' samples.

The V gene is TRBV5-4, the J gene TRBJ1-2, with D possibly matching TRBD1 (5 bases). Germline V gene data show CDR1 as SGHNT and CDR2 as YYREEE (reference sequence). Trimming stripped 4 bases from V and 0 bases from J, with 16 bases between. This CDR3 has 16 amino acids. CDR3 in amino acids: CASSPGSSPTNYGYTF. As DNA, the CDR3 is TGTGCCAGCAGCCCAGGGTCCTCCCCTACTAACTATGGCTACACCTTC.

The chain combines TRBV6-6 with TRBJ1-1; no reliable D call. This CDR3 is 14 amino acids long. Germline lookup yields CDR1 MNHNY and CDR2 SVGAGI (reference sequence). V lost 3 bases and J lost 1, with 9 bases in between. For the CDR3, the DNA is TGTGCCAGCAGTTATTACGAGGGGAACACTGAAGCTTTCTTT. Protein sequence: CASSYYEGNTEAFF.

This clone appeared once. V is TRBV10-1 and J is TRBJ2-7, with D possibly matching TRBD1 (5 bases). The germline V gene has CDR1 WNHNN and CDR2 SYGVQD (reference sequence). The CDR3 has 13 residues. With 3 bases removed from V and 6 bases from J, the gap between germline ends came to 12 bases. The chain's CDR3 is CASSERGHLEQYF. The CDR3 region has the DNA TGCGCCAGCAGTGAAAGAGGACACCTCGAGCAGTACTTC.

This sequence joins TRBV6-6 and TRBJ2-3; 7 nucleotides agree with TRBD1. The germline gives CDR1 MNHNY, CDR2 SVGAGI (reference sequence). CDR3 size: 12 residues. Germline trimming cut 6 bases from V and 11 bases from J; bases unmatched to any gene: 8. The CDR3 nucleotides read TGTGCCAGCAGCCAAGACAGGGAAAGGCAGTATTTT. It translates to CASSQDRERQYF.

This chain joins TRBV7-8 and TRBJ2-1; possible D gene TRBD2, 6 bases. The ends were cut back, 0 bases at V and 6 bases at J, with 12 bases in the middle. This CDR3 contains 15 residues. Germline CDR1 SGHVS, CDR2 FQNEAQ. The CDR3 region is CASSLALGGSNEQFF. The CDR3 DNA sequence: TGTGCCAGCAGCTTAGCGTTAGGAGGGTCCAATGAGCAGTTCTTC.

V usage is TRBV10-1 and J usage is TRBJ2-7, with D unresolved. The ends were cut back, 4 bases at V and 5 bases at J, with 9 bases in the middle. Germline CDR1 WNHNN, CDR2 SYGVQD (reference sequence). The CDR3 consists of 12 residues. CDR3 amino acids: CASSGRSHEQYF. The CDR3 region has the DNA TGCGCCAGCAGTGGTAGGTCCCACGAGCAGTACTTC.

The CDR3 spells CATSRDRPRGADTIYF. The CDR3 nucleotides are TGTGCCACCAGCAGAGATCGGCCCAGGGGGGCGGACACCATATATTTT. The J gene is TRBJ1-3, the V gene TRBV15; 7 nucleotides agree with TRBD1. V shed 0 bases, J shed 8 bases, and the junction held 10 bases outside the gene matches. The length of the CDR3 is 16 residues. Per germline, CDR1 LNHNV and CDR2 YYDKDF (reference sequence).

The chain couples TRBV2 to TRBJ2-7; no clear D. The germline gives CDR1 SNHLY, CDR2 FYNNEI. The CDR3 has 14 residues. V was clipped by 3 bases and J by 1 base, with 10 bases between them. This chain's CDR3 is CASSDRGQSYEQYF. The DNA for the CDR3 is TGTGCCAGCAGTGACCGTGGGCAGTCCTACGAGCAGTACTTC.

V usage is TRBV5-6 and J usage is TRBJ1-1; D gene uncertain. The CDR3 length is 13 residues. V lost 4 bases and J lost 0, with 7 bases in between. Germline CDR1 reads SGHDT; CDR2 reads YYEEEE. CDR3: CASSPSMNTEAFF. CDR3 nucleotide sequence: TGTGCCAGCAGCCCCTCCATGAACACTGAAGCTTTCTTT.

The J gene is TRBJ2-7, the V gene TRBV4-3, with a tentative D call TRBD1 (5 bases). V gave up 5 bases and J gave up 7 bases, with 24 bases separating them. Germline-derived CDR1 and CDR2 are LGHNA and YSLEER. The CDR3 is 16 residues long. The CDR3 sequence is CASSYSPTEAAPEQYF. CDR3 sequence (DNA): TGCGCCAGCAGCTATAGCCCGACAGAGGCTGCCCCTGAGCAGTACTTC.

The chain recombines TRBV7-9 with TRBJ2-5; D may be TRBD1 or TRBD2 (5 bases each). Germline V CDR1 and CDR2: SEHNR, FQNEAQ (reference sequence). The V end was cut by 4 bases, the J end by 0 bases, with 12 bases between. The CDR3 is 15 residues long. The CDR3 region has the DNA TGTGCCAGCAGCTACCACGGGGCCAACCAAGAGACCCAGTACTTC. Protein product: CASSYHGANQETQYF.

The chain couples TRBV28 to TRBJ2-2; tentatively, D is TRBD1 or TRBD2 (5 bases each). Germline V gene sequence: CDR1 MDHEN, CDR2 SYDVKM. The CDR3 extends over 15 amino acids. V lost 5 bases and J 5 bases, leaving 15 bases between the germline ends. DNA for the CDR3: TGTGCCAGCAGTATACCCAGGGACCTAACCGGGGAGCTGTTTTTT. Amino acids: CASSIPRDLTGELFF.

This clone has only one observation. The chain links TRBV4-3 to TRBJ2-1; D not certain. The V and J ends lost 0 bases and 7 bases respectively, with 16 bases between them. From germline, CDR1 is LGHNA and CDR2 YSLEER. The CDR3 covers 16 residues. As DNA, the CDR3 is TGCGCCAGCAGCCAAGATGGGAACGAATGGCTAAATGAGCAGTTCTTC. Its translation is CASSQDGNEWLNEQFF.

The chain links TRBV14 to TRBJ1-1, with D possibly being TRBD1 (5 bases). V dropped 4 bases and J dropped 2 bases, with 14 bases sitting between them. Germline values: CDR1 SGHDN, CDR2 FVKESK. The CDR3 is 15 residues long. The CDR3 sequence: CASSPRGRANTEAFF. The CDR3 DNA follows: TGTGCCAGCAGCCCTAGAGGCAGGGCAAACACTGAAGCTTTCTTT. Complete variable domain (other parts from reference TRBV14 and TRBJ1-1): EAGVTQFPSHSVIEKGQTVTLRCDPISGHDNLYWYRRVMGKEIKFLLHFVKESKQDESGMPNNRFLAERTGGTYSTLKVQPAELEDSGVYFCASSPRGRANTEAFFGQGTRLTVV.